The 5 T cell receptor beta chains reported below all come from one sample, sequenced in a study of siplizumab effects on memory and regulatory T cells. Clones were read by immunoSEQ multiplex PCR, and TCRdb kept only the in-frame ones, dropping some. The sample contains about 40,000 clones, more than 70% of which appear only once. Sequencing was performed on naive CD4+ T cells sorted from blood. Receptors were obtained from a human donor in good health.

The chain has TRBV19 and TRBJ1-5, with no clear D. Trimming took 2 bases from V and 1 from J, leaving 9 bases between them. Germline V lookup: CDR1 LNHDA, CDR2 SQIVND (reference sequence). The CDR3 spans 15 residues. CDR3 sequence: CASSISRESNQPQHF. Written as DNA, the CDR3 is TGTGCCAGTAGTATATCTAGGGAAAGCAATCAGCCCCAGCATTTT.

The chain is built from TRBV7-2 and TRBJ2-3; TRBD1 might be the D (5 bases). V lost 3 bases, J lost 3 bases, and 7 bases lay in between. The length of the CDR3 is 13 residues. Germline V lookup: CDR1 SGHTA, CDR2 FQGNSA. The CDR3 DNA follows: TGTGCCAGCAGCTTCGACAGAACAGATACGCAGTATTTT. Amino acid sequence: CASSFDRTDTQYF.

This clone was counted a few times. The rearrangement joins TRBV20-1 to TRBJ1-1; no reliable D call. The CDR3 spans 10 residues. Germline V gives CDR1 DFQATT, CDR2 SNEGSKA (reference sequence). Deletions cut 4 bases from V and 10 bases from J, with 10 bases between. The CDR3 DNA is TGCAGTGCTAATCCCGAGGGAGCTTTCTTT. Protein product: CSANPEGAFF.

The CDR3 nucleotides read TGTGCCAGCAGCTTAAGGGGAGACCAAGAGACCCAGTACTTC. It translates to CASSLRGDQETQYF. The rearrangement joins TRBV7-9 to TRBJ2-5; D may match TRBD1 or TRBD2 (5 bases each). Germline V gene lookup returns CDR1 SEHNR and CDR2 FQNEAQ (reference sequence). The CDR3 totals 14 residues. Trimming left V 2 bases short and J 0 bases short, with 7 bases between.

V usage is TRBV12-5 and J usage is TRBJ2-1, with D maybe TRBD2 (6 bases). The V gene lost 9 bases and the J gene lost 2 bases, with 14 bases spanning the gap. The CDR3 covers 14 residues. Germline V gene lookup returns CDR1 LGHNT and CDR2 FRNRAP. The CDR3: CASNGRGAYNEQFF. Written as DNA, the CDR3 is TGTGCTAGCAACGGGCGGGGTGCCTACAATGAGCAGTTCTTC.